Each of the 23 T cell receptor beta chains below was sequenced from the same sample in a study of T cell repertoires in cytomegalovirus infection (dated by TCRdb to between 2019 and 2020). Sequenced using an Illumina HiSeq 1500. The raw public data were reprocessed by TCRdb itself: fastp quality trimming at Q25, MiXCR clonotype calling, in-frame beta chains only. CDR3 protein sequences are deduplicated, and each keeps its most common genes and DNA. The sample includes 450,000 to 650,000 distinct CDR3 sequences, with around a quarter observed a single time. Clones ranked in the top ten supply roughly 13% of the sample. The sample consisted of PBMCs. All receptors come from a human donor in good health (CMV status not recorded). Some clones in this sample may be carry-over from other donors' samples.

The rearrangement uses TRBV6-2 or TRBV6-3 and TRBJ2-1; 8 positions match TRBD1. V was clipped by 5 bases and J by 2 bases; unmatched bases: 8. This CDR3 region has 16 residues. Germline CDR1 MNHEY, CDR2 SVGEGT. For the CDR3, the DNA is TGTGCCAGCAGTCCTCAGGGGACAGGACCCTACAATGAGCAGTTCTTC. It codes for CASSPQGTGPYNEQFF.

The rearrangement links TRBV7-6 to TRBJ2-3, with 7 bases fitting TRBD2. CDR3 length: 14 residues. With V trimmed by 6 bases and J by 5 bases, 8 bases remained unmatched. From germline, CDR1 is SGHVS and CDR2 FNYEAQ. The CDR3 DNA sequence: TGTGCCAGCAGACCGCGGGGGTTGGGAGATACGCAGTATTTT. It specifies CASRPRGLGDTQYF.

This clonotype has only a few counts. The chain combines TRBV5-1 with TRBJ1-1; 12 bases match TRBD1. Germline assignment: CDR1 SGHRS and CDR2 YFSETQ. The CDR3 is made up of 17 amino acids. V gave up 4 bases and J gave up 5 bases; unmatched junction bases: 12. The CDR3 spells CASSRPGTGGFLTEAFF. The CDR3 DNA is TGCGCCAGCAGCCGTCCCGGGACAGGGGGCTTTCTGACTGAAGCTTTCTTT.

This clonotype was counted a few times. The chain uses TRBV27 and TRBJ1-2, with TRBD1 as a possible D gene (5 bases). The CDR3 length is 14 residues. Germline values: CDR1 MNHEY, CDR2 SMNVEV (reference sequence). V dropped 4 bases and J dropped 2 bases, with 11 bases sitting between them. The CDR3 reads CASSWRGDNYGYTF. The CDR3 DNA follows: TGTGCCAGCAGTTGGCGCGGGGACAACTATGGCTACACCTTC.

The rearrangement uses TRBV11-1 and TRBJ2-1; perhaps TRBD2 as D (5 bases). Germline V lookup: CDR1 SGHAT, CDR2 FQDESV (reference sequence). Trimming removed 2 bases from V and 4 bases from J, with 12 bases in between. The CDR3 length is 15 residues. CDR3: CASSLSRERYNEQFF. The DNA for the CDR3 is TGTGCCAGCAGCTTATCGAGGGAGAGGTACAATGAGCAGTTCTTC. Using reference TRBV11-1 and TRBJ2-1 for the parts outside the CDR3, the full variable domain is EAEVAQSPRYKITEKSQAVAFWCDPISGHATLYWYRQILGQGPELLVQFQDESVVDDSQLPKDRFSAERLKGVDSTLKIQPAELGDSAMYLCASSLSRERYNEQFFGPGTRLTVL.

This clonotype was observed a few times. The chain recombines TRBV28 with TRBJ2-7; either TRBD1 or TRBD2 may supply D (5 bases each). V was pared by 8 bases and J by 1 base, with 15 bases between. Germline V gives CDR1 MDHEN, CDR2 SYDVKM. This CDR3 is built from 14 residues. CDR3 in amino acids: CASSSPGRSYEQYF. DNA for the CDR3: TGTGCCAGCTCCAGTCCGGGACGGTCCTACGAGCAGTACTTC.

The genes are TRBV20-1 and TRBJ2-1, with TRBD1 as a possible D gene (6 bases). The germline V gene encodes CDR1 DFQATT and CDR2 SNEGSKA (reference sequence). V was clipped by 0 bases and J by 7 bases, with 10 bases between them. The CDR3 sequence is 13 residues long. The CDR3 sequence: CSAREDSRNEQFF. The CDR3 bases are TGCAGTGCTAGAGAGGACAGCCGAAATGAGCAGTTCTTC.

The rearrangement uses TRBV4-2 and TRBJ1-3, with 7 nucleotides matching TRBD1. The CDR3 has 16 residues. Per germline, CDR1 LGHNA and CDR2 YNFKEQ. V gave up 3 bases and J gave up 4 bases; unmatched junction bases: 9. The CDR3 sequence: CASSQFLQGNGNTIYF. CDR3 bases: TGTGCCAGCAGCCAGTTCCTACAGGGGAACGGAAACACCATATATTTT.

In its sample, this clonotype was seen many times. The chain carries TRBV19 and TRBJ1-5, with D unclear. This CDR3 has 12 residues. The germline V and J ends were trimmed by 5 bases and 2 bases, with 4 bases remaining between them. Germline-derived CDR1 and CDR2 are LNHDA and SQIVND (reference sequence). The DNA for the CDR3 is TGTGCCAGTAGTCGAGGCAATCAGCCCCAGCATTTT. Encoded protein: CASSRGNQPQHF.

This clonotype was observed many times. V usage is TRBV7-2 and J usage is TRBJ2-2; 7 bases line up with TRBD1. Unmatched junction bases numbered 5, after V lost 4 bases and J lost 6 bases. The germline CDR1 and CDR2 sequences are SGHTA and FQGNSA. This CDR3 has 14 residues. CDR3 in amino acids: CASSSDRLAGELFF. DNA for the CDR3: TGTGCCAGCAGCTCGGACAGGTTGGCCGGGGAGCTGTTTTTT.

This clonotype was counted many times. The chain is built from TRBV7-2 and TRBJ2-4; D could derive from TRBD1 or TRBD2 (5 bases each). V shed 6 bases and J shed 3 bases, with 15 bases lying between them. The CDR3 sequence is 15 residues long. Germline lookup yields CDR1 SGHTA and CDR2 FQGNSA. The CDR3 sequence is CASRPVGTGKNIQYF. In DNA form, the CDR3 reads TGTGCCAGCAGACCCGTGGGGACGGGCAAAAACATTCAGTACTTC.

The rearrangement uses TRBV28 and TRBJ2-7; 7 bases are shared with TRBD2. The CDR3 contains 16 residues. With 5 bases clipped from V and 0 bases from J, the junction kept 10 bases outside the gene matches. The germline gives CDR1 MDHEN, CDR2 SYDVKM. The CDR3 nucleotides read TGTGCCAGCAGTCACCCCGGGACTACGAGCTCCTACGAGCAGTACTTC. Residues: CASSHPGTTSSYEQYF.

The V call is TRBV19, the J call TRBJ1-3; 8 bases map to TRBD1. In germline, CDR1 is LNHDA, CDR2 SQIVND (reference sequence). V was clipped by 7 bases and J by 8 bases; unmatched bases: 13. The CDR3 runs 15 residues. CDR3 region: CASTSTQGAVDTIYF. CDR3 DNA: TGTGCCAGTACCTCGACGCAGGGGGCAGTTGACACCATATATTTT.

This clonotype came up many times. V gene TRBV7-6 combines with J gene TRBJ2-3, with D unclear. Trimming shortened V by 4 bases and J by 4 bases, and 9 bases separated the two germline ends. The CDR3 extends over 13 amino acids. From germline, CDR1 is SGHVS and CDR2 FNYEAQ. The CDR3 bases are TGTGCCAGCAGCTCGAGACCCTCAGATACGCAGTATTTT. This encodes CASSSRPSDTQYF.

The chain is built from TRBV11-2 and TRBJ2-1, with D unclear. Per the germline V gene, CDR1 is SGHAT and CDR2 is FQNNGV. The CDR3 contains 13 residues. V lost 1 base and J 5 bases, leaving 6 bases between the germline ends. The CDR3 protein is CASSLVSHNEQFF. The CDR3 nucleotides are TGTGCCAGCAGCTTAGTCAGCCACAATGAGCAGTTCTTC.

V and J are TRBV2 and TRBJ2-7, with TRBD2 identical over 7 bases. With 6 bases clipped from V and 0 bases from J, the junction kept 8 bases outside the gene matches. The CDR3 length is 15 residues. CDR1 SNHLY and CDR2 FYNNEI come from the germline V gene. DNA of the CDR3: TGTGCCAGCAGGGGTAAGCGGGGACCCTCCTACGAGCAGTACTTC. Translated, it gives CASRGKRGPSYEQYF.

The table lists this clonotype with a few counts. As DNA, the CDR3 is TGCAGTGCTAGATTGCACAGGGAGGAGACCCAGTACTTC. This encodes CSARLHREETQYF. The J gene is TRBJ2-5, the V gene TRBV20-1, with D tentatively TRBD1 (6 bases). V was shortened by 2 bases and J by 5 bases, with 12 bases between the two germline ends. CDR3 length: 13 residues. Looked up from germline, CDR1 is DFQATT and CDR2 is SNEGSKA (reference sequence).

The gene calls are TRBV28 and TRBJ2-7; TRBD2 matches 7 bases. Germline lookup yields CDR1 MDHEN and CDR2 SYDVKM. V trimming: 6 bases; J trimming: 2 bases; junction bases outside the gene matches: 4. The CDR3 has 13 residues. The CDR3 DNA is TGTGCCAGCAGGGCTAGCGGACCCTACGAGCAGTACTTC. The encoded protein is CASRASGPYEQYF.

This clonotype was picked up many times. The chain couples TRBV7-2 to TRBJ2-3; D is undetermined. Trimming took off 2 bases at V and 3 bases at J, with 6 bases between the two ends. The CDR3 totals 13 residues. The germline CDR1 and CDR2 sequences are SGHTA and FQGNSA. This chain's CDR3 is CASSLLTTDTQYF. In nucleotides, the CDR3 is TGTGCCAGCAGCTTACTCACAACAGATACGCAGTATTTT.

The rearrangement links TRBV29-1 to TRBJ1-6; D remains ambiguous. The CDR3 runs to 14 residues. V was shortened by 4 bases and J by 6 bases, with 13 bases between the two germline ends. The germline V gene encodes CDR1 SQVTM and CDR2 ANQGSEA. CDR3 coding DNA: TGCAGCGTTGGGAACGGGAACACTAATTCACCCCTCCACTTT. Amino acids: CSVGNGNTNSPLHF.

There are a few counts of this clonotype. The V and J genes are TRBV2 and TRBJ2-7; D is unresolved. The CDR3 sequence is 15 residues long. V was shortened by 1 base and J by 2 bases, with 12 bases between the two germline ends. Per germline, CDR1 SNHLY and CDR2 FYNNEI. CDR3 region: CASSEGIQLAYEQYF. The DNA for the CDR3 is TGTGCCAGCAGTGAAGGAATACAACTCGCCTACGAGCAGTACTTC.

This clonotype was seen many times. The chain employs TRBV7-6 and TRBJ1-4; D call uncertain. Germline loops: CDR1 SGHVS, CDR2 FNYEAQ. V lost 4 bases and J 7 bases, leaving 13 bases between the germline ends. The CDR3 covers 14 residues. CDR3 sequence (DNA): TGTGCCAGCAGCTCGGCAAGGACGGGTGAAAAACTGTTTTTT. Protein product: CASSSARTGEKLFF.

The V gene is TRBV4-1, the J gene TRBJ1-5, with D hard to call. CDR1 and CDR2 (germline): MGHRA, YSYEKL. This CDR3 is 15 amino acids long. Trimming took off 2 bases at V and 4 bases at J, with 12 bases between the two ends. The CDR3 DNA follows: TGCGCCAGCAGCCAAAAGGGTCCTCAAAATCAGCCCCAGCATTTT. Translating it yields CASSQKGPQNQPQHF.